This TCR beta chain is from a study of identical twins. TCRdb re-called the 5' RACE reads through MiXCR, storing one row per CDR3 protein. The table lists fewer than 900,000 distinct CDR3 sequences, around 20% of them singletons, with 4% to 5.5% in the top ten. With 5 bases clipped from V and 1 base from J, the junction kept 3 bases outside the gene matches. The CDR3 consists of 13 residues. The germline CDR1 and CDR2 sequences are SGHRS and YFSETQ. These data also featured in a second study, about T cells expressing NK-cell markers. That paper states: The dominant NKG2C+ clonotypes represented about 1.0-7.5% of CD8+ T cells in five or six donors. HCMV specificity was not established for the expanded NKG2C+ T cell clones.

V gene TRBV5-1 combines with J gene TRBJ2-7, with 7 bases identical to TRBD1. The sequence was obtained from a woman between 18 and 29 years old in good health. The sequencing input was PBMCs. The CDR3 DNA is TGCGCCAGCAGGGAGACAGGGTCCTACGAGCAGTACTTC. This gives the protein CASRETGSYEQYF.